This TCR beta chain was recorded in a study of radiotherapy plus CTLA-4 blockade in lung cancer. Whole-study findings and limits: How blood T cell clones changed early, along with interferon-beta, reportedly forecast response best.

Repertoires were generated with immunoSEQ multiplex PCR, while TCRdb's copy carries only in-frame clones and drops some. The repertoire holds about 94,000 clones, approximately 80% seen once, with around 25% in the top ten. In germline, CDR1 is SNHLY, CDR2 FYNNEI. Trimming pared 6 bases from V and 0 bases from J, leaving 10 bases between. This CDR3 has 14 amino acids. Note on this clone: Its cognate antigen is unknown.

Focal radiation with ipilimumab CTLA-4 blockade was given to patients with chemo-refractory metastatic non-small-cell lung cancer. The V call is TRBV2, the J call TRBJ2-3; no firm D call. The sample was peripheral blood, taken from a patient treated with radiotherapy plus ipilimumab. This TCR came from a human donor with non-small cell lung cancer that progressed on radiotherapy plus ipilimumab. The CDR3, as DNA: TGTGCCAGCAGCGAGACACTTAGCACAGATACGCAGTATTTT. Encoded protein: CASSETLSTDTQYF.